The clone carrying this TCR beta chain was counted only a few times. Its antigen is unidentified. A multiplex PCR was run with 60 Vbeta primers and 13 Jbeta primers. Generated by immunoSEQ multiplex PCR, the TCRdb table keeps only in-frame clones and is missing some. Of more than 150,000 clones detected, 80% appear once; the ten largest clones hold about 1.4%. These data come from a study of cytomegalovirus exposure and HLA in healthy donors. Trimming removed 3 bases from V and 3 bases from J; junction bases left unmatched: 6. CDR1 and CDR2 (germline): KGHSH, LQKENI. The CDR3 totals 15 residues. Study observations and caveats: Later analysis suggested links between common viral pathogens and several top significant clusters.

The chain links TRBV18 to TRBJ2-7; 9 bases are a match to TRBD1. The sequenced material came from PBMCs. This sequence originates from a girl between 10 and 17 years old in good health and CMV-seropositive. CDR3 nucleotides: TGTGCCAGCTCACCCTACGACAGGGGGGGCTACGAGCAGTACTTC. Translated, it gives CASSPYDRGGYEQYF.